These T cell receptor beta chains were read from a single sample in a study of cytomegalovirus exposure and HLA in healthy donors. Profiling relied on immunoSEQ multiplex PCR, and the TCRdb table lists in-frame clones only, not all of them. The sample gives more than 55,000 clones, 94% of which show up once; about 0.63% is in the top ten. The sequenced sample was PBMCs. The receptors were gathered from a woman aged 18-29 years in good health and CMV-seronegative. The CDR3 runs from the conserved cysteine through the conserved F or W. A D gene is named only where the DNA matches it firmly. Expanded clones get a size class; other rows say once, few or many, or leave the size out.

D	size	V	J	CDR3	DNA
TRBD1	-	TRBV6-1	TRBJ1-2	CASSKDRVGGYTF	TGTGCCAGCAGCAAAGACAGGGTTGGGGGCTACACCTTC
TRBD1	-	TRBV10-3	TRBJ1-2	CAISRDSKNYGYTF	TGTGCCATCAGCCGGGACAGTAAAAACTATGGCTACACCTTC
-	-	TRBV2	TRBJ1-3	CASSLRQVYSGNTIYF	TGTGCCAGCAGTCTTCGACAGGTCTACTCTGGAAACACCATATATTTT
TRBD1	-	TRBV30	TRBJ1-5	CAWSPDRDGQPQHF	TGTGCCTGGAGTCCTGACAGGGACGGTCAGCCCCAGCATTTT
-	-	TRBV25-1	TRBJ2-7	CASSALYEQYF	TGTGCCAGCAGTGCGCTATACGAGCAGTACTTC
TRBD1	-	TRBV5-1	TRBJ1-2	CASSPDRASGYTF	TGCGCCAGCAGCCCGGACAGGGCGTCTGGCTACACCTTC
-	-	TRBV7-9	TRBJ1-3	CASSPAMGAGPGNTIYF	TGTGCCAGCAGCCCGGCGATGGGAGCAGGACCTGGAAACACCATATATTTT
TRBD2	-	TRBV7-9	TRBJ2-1	CASSAPKVLAGGRNEQFF	TGTGCCAGCAGCGCCCCAAAAGTACTAGCGGGGGGCCGAAATGAGCAGTTCTTC
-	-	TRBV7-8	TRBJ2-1	CASSLMGSSYNEQFF	TGTGCCAGCAGCTTAATGGGGAGCTCCTACAATGAGCAGTTCTTC
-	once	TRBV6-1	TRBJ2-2	CASSAGVSPNTGELFF	TGTGCCAGCAGTGCCGGGGTATCCCCTAACACCGGGGAGCTGTTTTTT
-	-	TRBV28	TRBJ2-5	CASSQQGGGRTQYF	TGTGCCAGCAGCCAACAGGGTGGGGGACGGACCCAGTACTTC
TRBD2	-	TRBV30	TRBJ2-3	CAWSLAGGGPRTQYF	TGTGCCTGGAGTTTAGCTGGCGGGGGGCCCCGAACGCAGTATTTT
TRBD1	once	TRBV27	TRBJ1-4	CASAIPPGQLFF	TGTGCCAGCGCCATCCCCCCGGGACAGTTGTTTTTT
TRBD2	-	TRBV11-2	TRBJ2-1	CASSDLAGVYNEQFF	TGTGCCAGCAGCGATCTAGCGGGGGTGTACAATGAGCAGTTCTTC
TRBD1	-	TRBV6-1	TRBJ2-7	CASSEGVTGLYEQYF	TGTGCCAGCAGTGAAGGCGTGACAGGGTTATACGAGCAGTACTTC
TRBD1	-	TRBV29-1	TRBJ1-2	CSVQGAPGYGYTF	TGCAGCGTCCAGGGGGCGCCCGGCTATGGCTACACCTTC
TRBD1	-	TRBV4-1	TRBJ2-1	CASSQSGGAYNEQFF	TGCGCCAGCAGCCAGTCAGGGGGAGCGTACAATGAGCAGTTCTTC
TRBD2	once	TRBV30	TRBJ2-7	CAWSGTSGVYEQYF	TGTGCCTGGAGTGGGACTAGCGGGGTTTACGAGCAGTACTTC
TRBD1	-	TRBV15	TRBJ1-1	CATSPRQGADTEAFF	TGTGCCACCAGCCCACGACAGGGGGCGGACACTGAAGCTTTCTTT
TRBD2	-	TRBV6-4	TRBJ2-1	CASSDRLAGGNEQFF	TGTGCCAGCAGTGACAGACTAGCGGGGGGAAATGAGCAGTTCTTC
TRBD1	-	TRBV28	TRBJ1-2	CASSNRGRDGYTF	TGTGCCAGCAGTAACAGGGGGCGGGATGGCTACACCTTC
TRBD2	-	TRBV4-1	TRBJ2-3	CASSQTGTSGTDTQYF	TGCGCCAGCAGCCAAACCGGGACTAGCGGCACAGATACGCAGTATTTT
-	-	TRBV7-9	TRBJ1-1	CASSSTGFEAFF	TGTGCCAGCAGCTCTACAGGGTTTGAAGCTTTCTTT
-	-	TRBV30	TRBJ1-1	CAWSGYSGKGENTEAFF	TGTGCCTGGAGTGGATACTCAGGGAAGGGGGAGAACACTGAAGCTTTCTTT
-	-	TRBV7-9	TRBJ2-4	CASSSTRGSAKNIQYF	TGTGCCAGCAGCTCGACCCGGGGGTCAGCCAAAAACATTCAGTACTTC
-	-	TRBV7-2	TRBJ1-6	CASSLNSGRLYNSPLHF	TGTGCCAGCAGCTTAAATTCTGGCAGGCTCTATAATTCACCCCTCCACTTT
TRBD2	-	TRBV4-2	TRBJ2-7	CASSQRSGGSYEQYF	TGTGCCAGCAGCCAGAGAAGCGGGGGGAGTTACGAGCAGTACTTC
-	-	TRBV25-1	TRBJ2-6	CARVQGAQSSGANVLTF	TGTGCCAGAGTCCAAGGGGCGCAAAGCTCTGGGGCCAACGTCCTGACTTTC
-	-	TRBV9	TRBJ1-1	CASSHGSTTTGSTEAFF	TGTGCCAGCAGCCATGGTTCGACAACTACAGGGTCCACTGAAGCTTTCTTT